This TCR beta chain was sequenced in a study of T cells in Graves' hyperthyroidism and ophthalmopathy. General study points: Before onset, ophthalmopathy was predicted by the model a median 6.5 months earlier.

This clonotype was counted ten times or more. The antigen remains unidentified. Regions amplified from RNA transcripts were the TCR beta CDR3 regions. A set of HTBI primers served as the primers for a first-round RT-PCR of the TCR CDR3. TCRdb processed the multiplex PCR reads anew with MiXCR; each CDR3 protein has one entry. The data hold under 450,000 distinct CDR3 sequences, with roughly 15% observed a single time. This sequence originates from a woman between 25 and 40 years old with Graves' hyperthyroidism that later progressed to Graves' ophthalmopathy. The source material was blood.

CDR3 DNA: TGTGCCAGCAGTTACGACTATAACTATGGCTACACCTTC. Translating it yields CASSYDYNYGYTF. This chain uses TRBV12-3 or TRBV12-4 with TRBJ1-2; D unclear. Trimming pared 4 bases from V and 1 base from J, leaving 7 bases between. The CDR3 length is 13 residues.